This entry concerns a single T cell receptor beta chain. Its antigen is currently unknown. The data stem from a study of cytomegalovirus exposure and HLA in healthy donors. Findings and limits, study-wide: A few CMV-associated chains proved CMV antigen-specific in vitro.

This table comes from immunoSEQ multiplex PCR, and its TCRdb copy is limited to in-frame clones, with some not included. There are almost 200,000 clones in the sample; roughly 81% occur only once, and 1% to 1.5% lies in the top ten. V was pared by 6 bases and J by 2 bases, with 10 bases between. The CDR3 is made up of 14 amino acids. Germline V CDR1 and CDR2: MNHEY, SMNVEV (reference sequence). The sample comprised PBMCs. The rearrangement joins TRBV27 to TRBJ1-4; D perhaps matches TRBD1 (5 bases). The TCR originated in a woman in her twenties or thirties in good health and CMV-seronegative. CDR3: CASSRQTTNEKLFF. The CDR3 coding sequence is TGTGCCAGCAGCCGACAGACCACTAATGAAAAACTGTTTTTT.